This T cell receptor (beta chain) stems from a study of blood T cell repertoires in COVID-19. On this clone itself: The same CDR3 is also encoded by other DNA sequences in this sample.

Trimming removed 1 base at V and 8 bases at J, with 8 bases between. The CDR3 contains 12 residues. CDR1 is SGHTA and CDR2 is FQGNSA in the germline V gene. The assay was immunoSEQ multiplex PCR, and TCRdb's table has in-frame clones only and misses some. The sample includes roughly 190,000 clones, around nine tenths of them seen just once. The genes are TRBV7-2 and TRBJ1-2, with D possibly matching TRBD1 (5 bases). This sequence was found in a man between 18 and 35 years old with active or convalescent COVID-19. Specimen: peripheral blood. This CDR3 reads CASSLVGGGYTF. In nucleotides, the CDR3 is TGTGCCAGCAGCTTAGTGGGGGGAGGCTACACCTTC. The whole variable domain, remainder taken from reference TRBV7-2 and TRBJ1-2, is GAGVSQSPSNKVTEKGKDVELRCDPISGHTALYWYRQSLGQGLEFLIYFQGNSAPDKSGLPSDRFSAERTGGSVSTLTIQRTQQEDSAVYLCASSLVGGGYTFGSGTRLTVV.